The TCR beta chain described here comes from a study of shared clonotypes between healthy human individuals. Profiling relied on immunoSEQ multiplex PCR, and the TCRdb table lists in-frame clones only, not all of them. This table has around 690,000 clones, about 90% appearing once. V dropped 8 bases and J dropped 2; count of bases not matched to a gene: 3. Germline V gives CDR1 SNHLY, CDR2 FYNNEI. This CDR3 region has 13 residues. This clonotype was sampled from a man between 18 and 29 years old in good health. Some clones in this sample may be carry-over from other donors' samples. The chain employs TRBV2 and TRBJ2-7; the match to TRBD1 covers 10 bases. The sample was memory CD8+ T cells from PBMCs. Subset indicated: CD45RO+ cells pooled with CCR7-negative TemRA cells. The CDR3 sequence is CASYGTGAYEQYF. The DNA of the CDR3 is TGTGCCAGCTACGGGACAGGGGCCTACGAGCAGTACTTC.